Shown below are 6 T cell receptor beta chains from a single sample sequenced in a study of cytomegalovirus exposure and HLA in healthy donors. PCR was performed using 60 Vbeta and 13 Jbeta primers. Repertoires were generated with immunoSEQ multiplex PCR, while TCRdb's copy carries only in-frame clones and drops some. The sample has roughly 93,000 clones, around 67% seen once. Sequenced input: PBMCs. These receptors all come from a male donor in good health and CMV-seronegative.

This chain connects TRBV11-2 to TRBJ1-2; tentative D call: TRBD1 (5 bases). The CDR3 has 15 amino acids. Trimming took 4 bases from V and 7 from J, leaving 19 bases between them. Germline CDR1 SGHAT, CDR2 FQNNGV. The CDR3 coding sequence is TGTGCCAGCAGCTCAGTGGGGGGACCGGGCCGTGGCTACACCTTC. Amino acids: CASSSVGGPGRGYTF.

CDR3 DNA sequence: TGTGCCAGCAGCTTAGTAGGCGGAGATACGCAGTATTTT. This translates into CASSLVGGDTQYF. The V gene is TRBV7-9, the J gene TRBJ2-3; D not resolved. The CDR3 has 13 residues. V was clipped by 1 base and J by 5 bases, with 7 bases between them. Germline V gives CDR1 SEHNR, CDR2 FQNEAQ (reference sequence).

The chain has TRBV2 and TRBJ2-7; 9 positions match TRBD1. The CDR3 has 14 amino acids. J gave up 2 bases and V 5 bases, and 4 bases lay outside the gene matches. The V gene's germline CDR1 is SNHLY and CDR2 FYNNEI. Here the CDR3 DNA reads TGTGCCAGCAGTCCGGGACAGGGCCCCTACGAGCAGTACTTC. Protein: CASSPGQGPYEQYF.

The chain combines TRBV5-4 with TRBJ1-1, with a possible D match to TRBD1 (5 bases). Trimming left V 1 base short and J 5 bases short, with 12 bases between. This CDR3 is built from 14 residues. CDR1 and CDR2 from the germline V gene are SGHNT and YYREEE (reference sequence). The CDR3 protein is CASSLPPGGTEAFF. The CDR3 DNA sequence: TGTGCCAGCAGCTTGCCGCCGGGGGGAACTGAAGCTTTCTTT.

The chain couples TRBV5-1 to TRBJ2-5; 8 bases fit TRBD2. There are 15 residues in the CDR3. Germline V gene data show CDR1 as SGHRS and CDR2 as YFSETQ. V was clipped by 2 bases and J by 5 bases; unmatched bases: 8. This CDR3 reads CASSLVQRESETQYF. CDR3 sequence (DNA): TGCGCCAGCAGCTTAGTTCAGCGGGAGTCGGAGACCCAGTACTTC.

This clone has more than one count but fewer than ten. This rearrangement joins TRBV10-3 to TRBJ2-3; 12 nucleotides agree with TRBD2. CDR3 length: 18 residues. Trimming cost V 4 bases and J 2 bases; bases outside gene matches: 10. Germline CDR1 reads ENHRY; CDR2 reads SYGVKD. CDR3 DNA: TGTGCCATCAGTGGGACCAAAACTAGCGGGGGGATCACAGATACGCAGTATTTT. It codes for CAISGTKTSGGITDTQYF.